This T cell receptor beta chain was profiled in a study of blood T cell repertoires in COVID-19 (dated by TCRdb to the early 2020s). General notes on the study: Collaborator samples came from the United States, Italy and Spain and covered acute and convalescent phases of COVID-19. The prospective study material was composed of cDNA or gDNA derived from T cells, B-cell-depleted T cells, or PBMCs. Subjects who had been exposed to COVID-19, were actively infected with it, or had recovered from it provided the deeply sampled blood TCRbeta repertoires that made up the dataset. The repertoires were released in a freely available public database meant as a resource for research on the immune response to SARS-CoV-2. Samples came from the ongoing ImmuneRACE study (first 160 participants) plus 1,254 subjects from 6 global collaborators. Nearly every sample came with metadata listing a de-identified subject ID, COVID-19 status, age in years and sex. Where HLA class I and class II types were available, the types were taken from metadata supplied by the sample provider, not from assay-based typing.

TCRbeta CDR3 regions were amplified from genomic DNA by means of the immunoSEQ Assay, a bias-controlled multiplex PCR. The authors' pipeline ran thus. Nucleated cell counts per sample were estimated from amplification of reference gene primers within the assay. To quantify the absolute abundance of each unique TCRbeta CDR3 rearrangement, sequence reads were collapsed and filtered. For each sample, productive Simpson clonality was calculated as the square root of Simpson's diversity index over productive rearrangements. As stored in TCRdb, this immuneACCESS dataset retains in-frame rearrangements with V and J assigned. A fraction of the clones does not appear; measured against another copy, unresolved V genes explain less than half of the discrepancy, and the remainder lacks a known reason. The V and J calls and the clone size are those of that table, but D and trimming were determined from the DNA. The sample contains approximately 64,000 clones, roughly 80% of them found a single time. The ten largest account for 0.65% to 0.9% of the sample.

Between the V and J ends, shortened by 6 bases and 7 bases respectively, the junction contains 13 bases. Per the germline V gene, MDHEN is the CDR1 and SYDVKM is the CDR2. The CDR3 measures 13 amino acids from cysteine to phenylalanine. The read is trimmed to its CDR3 DNA, 39 bases read in frame from base 1. Study-wide conclusions, independent of this receptor: The amount of clinical and demographic metadata varied by source and participant and was provided uncurated.

About this clone itself: No antigen is known for it. No much larger clonotype is one base removed from it; base qualities were not supplied.

Collaborating institutions collected whole blood in K2EDTA tubes following their own protocols. For TCRbeta analysis, collaborators shipped samples in one of three forms: frozen whole blood, isolated PBMCs, or DNA extracted from either of those sample types. This receptor was identified in a woman aged 70-85 years with acute or convalescent COVID-19. Material for sequencing was peripheral blood. This chain joins TRBV28 to TRBJ1-5; 6 matching bases give a weak D call of TRBD1. The DNA is TGTGCCAGCAGACAGGGCCTTCAACAGCCCCAGCATTTT. Its translation reads: CASRQGLQQPQHF.